The rows below give T cell receptor beta chains drawn from one sample of a study of shared T cell receptors in the human thymus. Data came from immunoSEQ multiplex PCR; TCRdb stores just in-frame clones and leaves some out. The data show hundreds of thousands of clones, more than 70% seen once. Another study also made use of these data, one on human thymus T cells.

Sequencing was performed on thymocytes. All receptors derive from a boy in the first two years of life with a congenital heart defect. Each CDR3 is given with its conserved first and last residue. D genes are given only for firm matches.

J,V,D,CDR3
TRBJ1-6,TRBV6-1,-,CASSGPTGHNSPLHF
TRBJ1-5,TRBV6-1,-,CASLGGRSNQPQHF
TRBJ2-7,TRBV20-1,TRBD1,CSAQGVGQYF
TRBJ2-3,TRBV4-2,TRBD1,CASSHHRGPDTQYF
TRBJ2-2,TRBV11-3,-,CASSPPHDTGELFF
TRBJ1-1,TRBV7-8,-,CASSKDSNTEAFF
TRBJ2-7,TRBV11-2,TRBD1,CASSSEDRGFYEQYF
TRBJ2-1,TRBV15,-,CATSRPTNLSAEEQFF
TRBJ1-1,TRBV15,-,CATSGRGQRPEAFF
TRBJ1-4,TRBV4-1,-,CASSQDFRADNEKLFF
TRBJ1-1,TRBV11-3,-,CASSLSEGEAFF
TRBJ1-1,TRBV30,-,CAWSVGVGNTEAFF
TRBJ1-5,TRBV7-2,-,CASSLVGANQPQHF
TRBJ2-7,TRBV10-1,TRBD2,CASSAVTSGDPTSYEQYF
TRBJ1-2,TRBV4-3,-,CASSPLAGEGYGYTF
TRBJ2-7,TRBV4-3,TRBD2,CASSQDSSSGGLSSYEQYF
TRBJ2-5,TRBV7-9,TRBD1,CASSRDRVQQETQYF
TRBJ2-2,TRBV5-1,TRBD1,CASSSYRDRGVTGELFF
TRBJ2-3,TRBV4-1,TRBD2,CASSQESGGSSDTQYF
TRBJ2-7,TRBV7-6,-,CASSLVVGSGEQYF
TRBJ1-6,TRBV6-6,-,CASRRGGSPLHF
TRBJ1-1,TRBV7-9,-,CASSSESTEAFF
TRBJ2-3,TRBV7-2,TRBD2,CASSGTSGRGGTDTQYF
TRBJ1-6,TRBV30,-,CAWSPPGPPHNSPLHF
TRBJ2-4,TRBV28,-,CASFTSGILAKNIQYF
TRBJ2-2,TRBV9,TRBD2,CASSPPTSLSTGELFF
TRBJ2-5,TRBV12-5,TRBD2,CASGIYHPGSGRFQETQYF
TRBJ1-1,TRBV4-1,TRBD1,CASSQDFGTGNTEAFF
TRBJ1-4,TRBV5-6,-,CASSLTPGYEKLFF
TRBJ2-1,TRBV4-3,TRBD2,CASSQDLGQLADYNEQFF
TRBJ2-7,TRBV4-3,-,CASSQRGLVQAGVYEQYF
TRBJ1-6,TRBV30,TRBD1,CAWKNRGRNSPLHF
TRBJ1-2,TRBV15,TRBD1,CATSHKPPGQLYGYTF
TRBJ2-1,TRBV4-3,TRBD2,CASSHSGTSGNPAHNEQFF
TRBJ1-6,TRBV27,-,CASSLVSRQELNSPLHF
TRBJ2-1,TRBV27,-,CASSFGEFYNEQFF
TRBJ1-4,TRBV7-2,-,CASSLRPPGATNEKLFF
TRBJ2-4,TRBV6-6,-,CASSHRSVAKNIQYF
TRBJ2-3,TRBV5-1,TRBD2,CASSFTSGRGDTQYF